This TCR beta chain was sequenced in a study of shared clonotypes between healthy human individuals. Here immunoSEQ multiplex PCR was the method, and the copy in TCRdb shows in-frame clones only, minus some. The sample carries around 440,000 clones, about 74% recorded once. Between the trimmed V and J ends, which lost 3 bases and 1 base, there was a span of 8 bases. Germline assignment: CDR1 LNHDA and CDR2 SQIVND (reference sequence). The CDR3 extends over 14 amino acids. The chain has TRBV19 and TRBJ2-3; D is ambiguous. Source material: PBMCs. The source of this sequence is a woman aged 40 to 50 in good health. Some clones in this sample may be carry-over from other donors' samples. The DNA of the CDR3 is TGTGCCAGTAGTATGCTTGAAGGCACAGATACGCAGTATTTT. It translates to CASSMLEGTDTQYF.